The 9 T cell receptor beta chains in this list originate from one sample, sequenced in a study of cytomegalovirus exposure and HLA in healthy donors. The PCR was carried out with 60 Vbeta primers and 13 Jbeta primers. Here immunoSEQ multiplex PCR was the method, and the copy in TCRdb shows in-frame clones only, minus some. Seen here are 95,000 to 150,000 clones, around 75% observed once, and the top ten hold 2.1%. The sequencing input was PBMCs. The receptors originated from a man aged 25-45 years in good health and CMV-seronegative.

This clone was counted only a few times. The genes are TRBV5-5 and TRBJ2-5, with TRBD1 matching over 8 bases. CDR3 size: 18 residues. The trim removed 4 bases at V and 1 base at J, leaving 15 bases unmatched. Germline CDR1 is SGHKS and CDR2 is YYEKEE (reference sequence). This chain's CDR3 is CASSRTFRDRLIQETQYF. The CDR3 nucleotides are TGTGCCAGCAGCAGGACCTTCCGGGACAGGCTAATCCAAGAGACCCAGTACTTC.

The V and J genes are TRBV9 and TRBJ1-4; 7 bases line up with TRBD1. Looked up from germline, CDR1 is SGDLS and CDR2 is YYNGEE. With V trimmed by 3 bases and J by 1 base, 0 bases remained unmatched. The CDR3 contains 14 residues. In DNA form, the CDR3 reads TGTGCCAGCAGCGCAGGGGGAACTAATGAAAAACTGTTTTTT. Amino acids: CASSAGGTNEKLFF.

V usage is TRBV9 and J usage is TRBJ1-4; D uncertain. The CDR3 length is 16 residues. Trimming left V 4 bases short and J 8 bases short, with 21 bases between. Germline values: CDR1 SGDLS, CDR2 YYNGEE. The CDR3 DNA sequence: TGTGCCAGCAGCCTTAGAGGAGGCGGGTTGGAGGAAAAACTGTTTTTT. This codes for CASSLRGGGLEEKLFF.

This chain uses TRBV6-5 with TRBJ2-3; TRBD2 aligns across 7 bases. The germline V gene has CDR1 MNHEY and CDR2 SVGAGI. The trim removed 0 bases at V and 5 bases at J, leaving 8 bases unmatched. There are 16 residues in the CDR3. The CDR3 DNA reads as TGTGCCAGCAGTTACTCAGTGGGGAGGGCATTAGATACGCAGTATTTT. It translates to CASSYSVGRALDTQYF.

The chain combines TRBV28 with TRBJ1-2; D perhaps matches TRBD1 (6 bases). The CDR3 is 15 amino acids. Germline V lookup: CDR1 MDHEN, CDR2 SYDVKM. V gave up 2 bases and J gave up 5 bases, with 15 bases separating them. Here the CDR3 reads CASSLIWGGAYGYTF. The DNA for the CDR3 is TGTGCCAGCAGTTTAATCTGGGGGGGCGCGTATGGCTACACCTTC.

The chain has TRBV6-1 and TRBJ2-1; 12 nucleotides line up with TRBD2. Germline-derived CDR1 and CDR2 are MNHNS and SASEGT. The CDR3 spans 15 residues. V was pared by 1 base and J by 10 bases, with 5 bases of the junction left unmatched. CDR3 nucleotides: TGTGCCAGCAGTGAAGGACTAGCGGGGGCTCAAGAGCAGTTCTTC. It is translated as CASSEGLAGAQEQFF.

The chain uses TRBV6-5 and TRBJ1-3, with a possible D match to TRBD1 (6 bases). V shed 7 bases and J shed 3 bases, with 13 bases lying between them. From germline, CDR1 is MNHEY and CDR2 SVGAGI. The CDR3 sequence is 14 residues long. CDR3 in amino acids: CASNSQGGGNTIYF. The CDR3 DNA reads as TGTGCCAGCAACTCACAGGGCGGTGGAAACACCATATATTTT.

V gene TRBV20-1 combines with J gene TRBJ1-2; a possible D gene is TRBD1 (5 bases). From germline, CDR1 is DFQATT and CDR2 SNEGSKA (reference sequence). This CDR3 spans 11 amino acids. The V end was cut by 0 bases, the J end by 12 bases, with 11 bases between. The DNA of the CDR3 is TGCAGTGCTAGAGAAAATGGAGGGGACACCTTC. Its protein product is CSARENGGDTF.

This clone was found once. This sequence joins TRBV27 and TRBJ1-1; 9 positions match TRBD1. The CDR3 covers 15 residues. Germline loops: CDR1 MNHEY, CDR2 SMNVEV (reference sequence). The junction had 11 bases not matched to a gene; V was cut back by 6 bases and J by 6 bases. The CDR3 nucleotides are TGTGCCAGCAGGCGGACCGGGACAGGGTTACCTGAAGCTTTCTTT. It codes for CASRRTGTGLPEAFF.